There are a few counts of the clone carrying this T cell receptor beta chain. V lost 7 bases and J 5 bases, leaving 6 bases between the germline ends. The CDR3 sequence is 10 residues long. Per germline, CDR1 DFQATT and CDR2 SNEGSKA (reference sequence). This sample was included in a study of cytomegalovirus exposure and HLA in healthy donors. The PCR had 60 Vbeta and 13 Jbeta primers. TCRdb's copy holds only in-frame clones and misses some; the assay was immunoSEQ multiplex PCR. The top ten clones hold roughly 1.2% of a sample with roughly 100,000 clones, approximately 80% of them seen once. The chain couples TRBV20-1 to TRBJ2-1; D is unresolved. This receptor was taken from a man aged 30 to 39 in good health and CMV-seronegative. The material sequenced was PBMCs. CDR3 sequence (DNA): TGCAGTGGCGTAAACAATGAGCAGTTCTTC. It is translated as CSGVNNEQFF.